This TCR beta chain comes out of a study of T-cell reconstitution after alpha-beta-depleted transplantation in children. Study findings and constraints: The high TCRbeta diversity at day 60 in some patients came from surviving recipient T cells and thymic progenitors. Several hundred expanded graft clones reportedly supplied alpha-beta T cells about two months after transplant. Once a year had passed after transplant, T-cell counts and diversity came mostly from newly produced T cells.

Preparation of the TCRbeta library involved a method that used unique molecular identifiers. TCRdb called the PCR reads again in MiXCR, with one record for every CDR3 protein. The profile shows roughly 500,000 distinct CDR3 sequences, about 10% of them singletons. Notes on this clonotype: Its cognate antigen is unknown.

V was pared by 4 bases and J by 5 bases, with 13 bases of the junction left unmatched. The CDR3 is 15 residues long. Germline assignment: CDR1 DFQATT and CDR2 SNEGSKA (reference sequence). The sequence derives from a child between 2 and 9 years old with inherited bone marrow failure, due to receive a stem cell transplant. The chain recombines TRBV20-1 with TRBJ1-1, with 7 positions matching TRBD1. Source: PBMCs, taken before TCRalphabeta/CD19-depleted stem cell transplant. The CDR3 region has the DNA TGCAGTGCTACCGACGCCCGACAGGGAGGAACTGAAGCTTTCTTT. It encodes CSATDARQGGTEAFF.